Sequencing of this T cell receptor beta chain was carried out in a study of T-cell reconstitution after alpha-beta-depleted transplantation in children. Molecular barcoding with unique molecular identifiers was used for the TCRbeta library. TCRdb re-called the PCR reads through MiXCR, storing one row per CDR3 protein. The profile shows fewer than 550,000 distinct CDR3 sequences, around 16% of them singletons. Trimming left V 3 bases short and J 2 bases short, with 20 bases between. Germline V gene sequence: CDR1 MNHEY, CDR2 SMNVEV (reference sequence). This CDR3 spans 17 amino acids. This clonotype was counted only a few times. Its target is unknown. Study-wide points: Some patients' high day-60 TCRbeta diversity was traced to surviving recipient T cells and thymic progenitors. Reportedly, only several hundred clones from non-depleted graft cells drove alpha-beta T-cell counts at about two months. Newly made T cells mostly supplied T-cell counts and diversity one year after transplant.

This TCR was sampled from a boy younger than two who had a stem cell transplant for Wiskott-Aldrich syndrome, so the T cells may come from the graft donor. The sample in question was PBMCs, mostly from graft donor cells, obtained 360 days after TCRalphabeta/CD19-depleted stem cell transplant. The chain combines TRBV27 with TRBJ2-7; D assignment may be TRBD1 or TRBD2 (6 bases each). CDR3 DNA: TGTGCCAGCAGTTTTGGTCGGAGGGGGAAGGGGACCTACGAGCAGTACTTC. Amino acid sequence: CASSFGRRGKGTYEQYF.